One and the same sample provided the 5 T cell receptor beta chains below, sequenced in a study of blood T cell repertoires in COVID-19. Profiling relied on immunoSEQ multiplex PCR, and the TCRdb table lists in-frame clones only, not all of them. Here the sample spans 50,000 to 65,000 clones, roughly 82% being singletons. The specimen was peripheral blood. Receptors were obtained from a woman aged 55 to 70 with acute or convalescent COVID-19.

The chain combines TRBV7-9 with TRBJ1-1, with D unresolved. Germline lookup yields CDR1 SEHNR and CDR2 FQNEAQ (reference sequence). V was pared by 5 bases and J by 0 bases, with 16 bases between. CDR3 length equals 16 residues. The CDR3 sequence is CASSPQNRALNTEAFF. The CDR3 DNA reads TGTGCCAGCAGCCCCCAGAACAGAGCCTTGAACACTGAAGCTTTCTTT.

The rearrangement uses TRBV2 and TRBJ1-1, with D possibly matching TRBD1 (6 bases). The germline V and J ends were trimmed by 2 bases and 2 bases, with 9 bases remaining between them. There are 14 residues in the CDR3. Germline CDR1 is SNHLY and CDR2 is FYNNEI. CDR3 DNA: TGTGCCAGCAGTGAAAACAGGGTTAACACTGAAGCTTTCTTT. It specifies CASSENRVNTEAFF.

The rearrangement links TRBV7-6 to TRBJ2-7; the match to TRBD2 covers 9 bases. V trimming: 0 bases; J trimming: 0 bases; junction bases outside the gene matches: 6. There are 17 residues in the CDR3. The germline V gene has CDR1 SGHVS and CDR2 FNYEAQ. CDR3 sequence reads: CASSLAGGGASSYEQYF. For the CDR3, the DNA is TGTGCCAGCAGCTTAGCTGGCGGGGGGGCAAGCTCCTACGAGCAGTACTTC. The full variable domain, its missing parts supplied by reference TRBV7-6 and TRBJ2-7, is GAGVSQSPRYKVTKRGQDVALRCDPISGHVSLYWYRQALGQGPEFLTYFNYEAQQDKSGLPNDRFSAERPEGSISTLTIQRTEQRDSAMYRCASSLAGGGASSYEQYFGPGTRLTVT.

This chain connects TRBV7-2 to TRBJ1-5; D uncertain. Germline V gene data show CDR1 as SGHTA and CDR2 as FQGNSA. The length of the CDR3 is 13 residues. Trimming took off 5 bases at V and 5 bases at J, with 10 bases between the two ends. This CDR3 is CASSLERDQPQHF. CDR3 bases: TGTGCCAGCAGCCTGGAGCGGGATCAGCCCCAGCATTTT.

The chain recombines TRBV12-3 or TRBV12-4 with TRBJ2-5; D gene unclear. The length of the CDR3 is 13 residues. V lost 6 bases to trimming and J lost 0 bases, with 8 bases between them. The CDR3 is CASSPHYQETQYF. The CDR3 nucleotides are TGTGCCAGCAGCCCCCACTACCAAGAGACCCAGTACTTC.